The 10 T cell receptor beta chains reported below all come from one sample, sequenced in a study of vaccination and CD4 T cells after COVID-19. Once obtained from cultured CD4+ T cells, the DNA was sequenced using the Oncomine TCR Beta short-read assay. TCRdb independently ran MiXCR on the PCR reads; one entry per CDR3 protein. This sample has about 9,800 distinct CDR3 sequences, with over 30% found just once. Their target antigens are unknown. The treatment here: roughly 10-day PBMC culture with coronavirus spike peptide pools or control peptides (ViraFEST assay). Source material: CD4+ T cells from blood, cultured in vitro. The receptors stem from a human donor who had recovered from COVID-19.

The chain uses TRBV7-8 and TRBJ2-7; D might be TRBD1 or TRBD2, each matching 7 bases. The CDR3 is 15 residues long. The V gene's germline CDR1 is SGHVS and CDR2 FQNEAQ. With 5 bases removed from V and 6 bases from J, the gap between germline ends came to 20 bases. This CDR3 is CASSLLGGGGAEQYF. CDR3 coding DNA: TGTGCCAGCAGCCTCCTGGGGGGAGGGGGCGCCGAGCAGTACTTC.

This sequence joins TRBV10-3 and TRBJ1-2; possibly TRBD1 for D (6 bases). Germline-derived CDR1 and CDR2 are ENHRY and SYGVKD. The CDR3 totals 12 residues. V lost 5 bases and J lost 6, with 10 bases in between. CDR3 amino acids: CAISRDIDGYTF. The CDR3 coding sequence is TGTGCCATCAGTCGGGACATTGATGGCTACACCTTC.

The chain couples TRBV7-9 to TRBJ1-3; 7 positions agree with TRBD1. Trimming at V came to 4 bases and at J to 0 bases, leaving 9 bases not matched to a gene. This CDR3 region has 17 residues. Germline CDR1 and CDR2: SEHNR and FQNEAQ (reference sequence). The CDR3: CASSSRDSRISGNTIYF. For the CDR3, the DNA is TGTGCCAGCAGCTCCCGGGACAGTCGTATCTCTGGAAACACCATATATTTT.

This clonotype was seen only a few times. Here the CDR3 reads CASNNRGRSNTEAFF. In DNA, the CDR3 is TGTGCCAGCAACAATCGGGGCAGGTCGAACACTGAAGCTTTCTTT. The chain employs TRBV19 and TRBJ1-1; D might be TRBD1 (5 bases). CDR1 and CDR2 from the germline V gene are LNHDA and SQIVND (reference sequence). This CDR3 contains 15 residues. Deletions cut 9 bases from V and 1 base from J, with 18 bases between.

The V gene is TRBV30, the J gene TRBJ2-3; D is undetermined. The germline CDR1 and CDR2 sequences are GTSNPN and SVGIG (reference sequence). The CDR3 is 11 residues long. Trimming removed 4 bases at V and 3 bases at J, with 5 bases between. CDR3 loop: CAWTGTDTQYF. CDR3 nucleotide sequence: TGTGCCTGGACAGGAACAGATACGCAGTATTTT.

The rearrangement joins TRBV20-1 to TRBJ2-3, with TRBD2 as a possible D gene (7 bases). CDR1 and CDR2 from the germline V gene are DFQATT and SNEGSKA (reference sequence). The CDR3 has 15 residues. The ends were cut back, 5 bases at V and 3 bases at J, with 18 bases in the middle. CDR3 sequence (DNA): TGCAGTGCTCGGGGCGGGGGCGATCAAACAGATACGCAGTATTTT. It specifies CSARGGGDQTDTQYF.

There are a few counts of this clonotype. The chain joins TRBV11-3 to TRBJ2-3, with D unresolved. The CDR3 spans 14 residues. Germline V gene sequence: CDR1 SGHNT, CDR2 YENEEA. The V and J ends lost 2 bases and 0 bases respectively, with 6 bases between them. DNA for the CDR3: TGTGCCAGCAGCTTAATGAGGAGCACAGATACGCAGTATTTT. This encodes CASSLMRSTDTQYF. Full variable domain (missing parts from reference TRBV11-3 and TRBJ2-3): EAGVVQSPRYKIIEKKQPVAFWCNPISGHNTLYWYLQNLGQGPELLIRYENEEAVDDSQLPKDRFSAERLKGVDSTLKIQPAELGDSAVYLCASSLMRSTDTQYFGPGTRLTVL.

This clonotype came up once. This chain links TRBV5-4 with TRBJ1-1; possibly TRBD1 for D (6 bases). The CDR3 contains 15 residues. V was clipped by 6 bases and J by 5 bases, with 20 bases between them. In germline, CDR1 is SGHNT, CDR2 YYREEE (reference sequence). In DNA, the CDR3 is TGTGCCAGCACCGTCGGAGGACAGCAGGGGACTGAAGCTTTCTTT. Translated: CASTVGGQQGTEAFF.

The CDR3 nucleotides read TGTGCCAGCAGCTTAGACTCCCGTTTCGGGAAAGGCGATTCACCCCTCCACTTT. Translating it yields CASSLDSRFGKGDSPLHF. This sequence joins TRBV11-3 and TRBJ1-6; D is ambiguous. V lost 0 bases to trimming and J lost 8 bases, with 20 bases between them. This CDR3 comprises 18 residues. Germline V gene data show CDR1 as SGHNT and CDR2 as YENEEA.

Notes on this clonotype: One end of the junction does not line up with germline, which may come from a read error. The chain employs TRBV6-2 or TRBV6-3 and TRBJ2-5; tentatively, D is TRBD2 (6 bases). The CDR3 consists of 15 residues. Per the germline V gene, CDR1 is MNHEY and CDR2 is SVGEGT. CDR3 sequence reads: CASRYSGLPQETQYF. CDR3 DNA: TGTGCCAGCAGGTACTCTGGACTACCCCAAGAGACCCAGTACTTC.